The 18 T cell receptor beta chains below were found in one sample sequenced in a study of T-cell reconstitution after alpha-beta-depleted transplantation in children. It was with unique molecular identifiers that the TCRbeta library was prepared. TCRdb itself ran the PCR reads through MiXCR, one entry per CDR3 protein. Of 29,000 or so distinct CDR3 sequences in the sample, about 5.8% were seen once. Sequenced here: PBMCs, mostly from graft donor cells, sampled 180 days after TCRalphabeta/CD19-depleted stem cell transplant. The receptors originated from a male patient between 5 and 17 years old who had a stem cell transplant for acute myeloid leukemia, so the T cells may come from the graft donor.

This clonotype was found many times. The chain employs TRBV20-1 and TRBJ1-6; TRBD1 matches at 7 bases. Germline assignment: CDR1 DFQATT and CDR2 SNEGSKA (reference sequence). After removal of 0 bases from V and 6 bases from J, the junction contained 5 bases not matched to a gene. The CDR3 loop spans 15 amino acids. CDR3 in amino acids: CSARDPGQINSPLHF. The CDR3, as DNA: TGCAGTGCTAGAGACCCGGGACAGATTAATTCACCCCTCCACTTT.

This clonotype is medium-sized. The V gene is TRBV6-5, the J gene TRBJ2-6; D might be TRBD2 (5 bases). With 2 bases removed from V and 0 bases from J, the gap between germline ends came to 14 bases. The germline CDR1 and CDR2 sequences are MNHEY and SVGAGI. The CDR3 length is 18 residues. The CDR3 DNA follows: TGTGCCAGCAGTTACGCGCACAGCGGCCTCTCTGGGGCCAACGTCCTGACTTTC. It codes for CASSYAHSGLSGANVLTF.

There are many counts of this clonotype. This chain connects TRBV11-1 to TRBJ1-1; TRBD1 matches at 9 bases. The CDR3 length is 18 residues. CDR1 and CDR2 (germline): SGHAT, FQDESV (reference sequence). J lost 0 bases, V lost 2 bases, and 10 bases had no gene match. The CDR3 region is CASSLITGTGYLNTEAFF. The DNA of the CDR3 is TGTGCCAGCAGCTTAATAACCGGGACAGGGTACTTGAACACTGAAGCTTTCTTT. Variable domain in full (rest from reference TRBV11-1 and TRBJ1-1): EAEVAQSPRYKITEKSQAVAFWCDPISGHATLYWYRQILGQGPELLVQFQDESVVDDSQLPKDRFSAERLKGVDSTLKIQPAELGDSAMYLCASSLITGTGYLNTEAFFGQGTRLTVV.

This clonotype came up many times. The chain employs TRBV11-2 and TRBJ2-3; D perhaps matches TRBD2 (6 bases). The CDR3 runs 17 residues. The germline V and J ends were trimmed by 0 bases and 1 base, with 14 bases remaining between them. Germline CDR1 is SGHAT and CDR2 is FQNNGV. The CDR3 spells CASSLDPLAPRTDTQYF. The CDR3 DNA reads as TGTGCCAGCAGCTTAGATCCGCTAGCGCCACGCACAGATACGCAGTATTTT.

This clonotype occurred many times. Written as DNA, the CDR3 is TGTGCCAGCAGCGCGCGACAGGGGGCGCTTAATGGCTACACCTTC. Encoded protein: CASSARQGALNGYTF. V gene TRBV9 combines with J gene TRBJ1-2, with 10 positions matching TRBD1. The CDR3 is 15 amino acids. Germline CDR1 SGDLS, CDR2 YYNGEE. Trimming took 3 bases from V and 6 from J; bases not matched to a gene: 8.

In its sample, this clonotype was seen many times. The chain employs TRBV20-1 and TRBJ2-7; TRBD1 is a possible D gene (6 bases). Germline values: CDR1 DFQATT, CDR2 SNEGSKA (reference sequence). The V end was cut by 6 bases, the J end by 5 bases, with 20 bases between. The CDR3 totals 14 residues. CDR3 residues: CSAIGGQSLHEQYF. CDR3 nucleotide sequence: TGCAGTGCCATAGGAGGACAGTCCCTCCACGAGCAGTACTTC.

This clonotype occurred many times. The V and J genes are TRBV5-1 and TRBJ1-2; 9 bases align to TRBD1. The CDR3 is made up of 15 amino acids. From germline, CDR1 is SGHRS and CDR2 YFSETQ. V shed 2 bases and J 2 bases; nucleotides not matched to a gene: 4. The CDR3 nucleotides read TGCGCCAGCAGCTTTTGGACAGGGGTGAACTATGGCTACACCTTC. Protein sequence: CASSFWTGVNYGYTF.

This clonotype has at least ten counts. J is TRBJ1-1 and V is TRBV4-3, with a tentative D call TRBD1 (6 bases). The CDR3 sequence is 15 residues long. Germline V lookup: CDR1 LGHNA, CDR2 YSLEER. The V end was cut by 2 bases, the J end by 2 bases, with 12 bases between. DNA of the CDR3: TGCGCCAGCAGCCAACAGACAGGAGGAAACACTGAAGCTTTCTTT. Protein: CASSQQTGGNTEAFF.

This clonotype was picked up many times. This chain uses TRBV14 with TRBJ1-2; D remains unclear. The ends were cut back, 5 bases at V and 5 bases at J, with 9 bases in the middle. The CDR3 length is 12 residues. Germline CDR1 reads SGHDN; CDR2 reads FVKESK. Written as DNA, the CDR3 is TGTGCCAGCAGCTCTTGGGGTTATGGCTACACCTTC. It encodes CASSSWGYGYTF.

This clonotype was found many times. The V and J genes are TRBV3-1 and TRBJ1-5; the match to TRBD1 covers 7 bases. CDR3 length equals 14 residues. V dropped 6 bases and J dropped 2; count of bases not matched to a gene: 4. Germline assignment: CDR1 LGHDT and CDR2 YNNKEL (reference sequence). CDR3 in DNA: TGTGCCAGCAGTCCCGGGACAGGCAATCAGCCCCAGCATTTT. Encoded protein: CASSPGTGNQPQHF.

This clonotype was found many times. This chain connects TRBV7-9 to TRBJ1-2, with 8 positions matching TRBD1. There are 15 residues in the CDR3. With 2 bases clipped from V and 8 bases from J, the junction kept 10 bases outside the gene matches. Germline CDR1 SEHNR, CDR2 FQNEAQ (reference sequence). For the CDR3, the DNA is TGTGCCAGCAGCTTATGGGACAGGCTAGAGCGGGGCTACACCTTC. Its protein is CASSLWDRLERGYTF.

The table lists this clonotype with many counts. The rearrangement uses TRBV19 and TRBJ2-7, with 7 bases aligning to TRBD1. The CDR3 consists of 14 residues. The V gene's germline CDR1 is LNHDA and CDR2 SQIVND (reference sequence). V shed 6 bases and J 3 bases; nucleotides not matched to a gene: 8. The CDR3 DNA reads as TGTGCCAGTAGATTCGGACAGGTCCTCTACGAGCAGTACTTC. Translation: CASRFGQVLYEQYF.

This clonotype came up a few times. The V gene is TRBV19, the J gene TRBJ1-2; D not certain. V was shortened by 6 bases and J by 4 bases, with 18 bases between the two germline ends. The CDR3 contains 15 residues. CDR1 and CDR2 from the germline V gene are LNHDA and SQIVND (reference sequence). CDR3: CASRPGGSFFYGYTF. The CDR3 DNA sequence: TGTGCCAGTAGACCGGGAGGCAGTTTCTTCTATGGCTACACCTTC.

This clonotype was observed many times. The rearrangement links TRBV10-3 to TRBJ1-1, with 8 bases matching TRBD1. The CDR3 runs to 13 residues. Germline V gene data show CDR1 as ENHRY and CDR2 as SYGVKD. V was clipped by 6 bases and J by 7 bases; unmatched bases: 7. CDR3 DNA sequence: TGTGCCATCAGGGAGGACAGGGCGAATGAAGCTTTCTTT. It encodes CAIREDRANEAFF.

This clonotype occurred many times. V gene TRBV19 combines with J gene TRBJ2-3; 7 nucleotides agree with TRBD2. This CDR3 region has 10 residues. Germline V lookup: CDR1 LNHDA, CDR2 SQIVND (reference sequence). The junction had 10 bases not matched to a gene; V was cut back by 10 bases and J by 15 bases. CDR3 DNA sequence: TGTGCCATCCCGGGACTACCGAAATATTTT. Protein sequence: CAIPGLPKYF.

By sample fraction, this clonotype is medium-sized (0.01 to 0.1%). The V call is TRBV29-1, the J call TRBJ1-1, with D tentatively TRBD1 (6 bases). The CDR3 extends over 12 amino acids. Trimming removed 2 bases at V and 8 bases at J, with 12 bases between. Germline V gene lookup returns CDR1 SQVTM and CDR2 ANQGSEA. For the CDR3, the DNA is TGCAGCGTTGAAAGGAGGGGGGCCGAAGCTTTCTTT. Translating it yields CSVERRGAEAFF.

The rearrangement uses TRBV14 and TRBJ2-7, with TRBD1 identical over 9 bases. Trimming at V came to 1 base and at J to 6 bases, leaving 7 bases not matched to a gene. Per the germline V gene, CDR1 is SGHDN and CDR2 is FVKESK. The CDR3 consists of 15 residues. CDR3 coding DNA: TGTGCCAGCAGCCAAGTGCTGGGACAGGGAAGCGAGCAGTACTTC. This gives the protein CASSQVLGQGSEQYF.

This clonotype was detected many times. This chain joins TRBV6-5 and TRBJ1-1; 7 bases align to TRBD1. The junction had 8 bases not matched to a gene; V was cut back by 3 bases and J by 4 bases. Germline-derived CDR1 and CDR2 are MNHEY and SVGAGI. The CDR3 spans 15 residues. The CDR3 DNA reads TGTGCCAGCAGTTATACCAGACAGGGAGGCACTGAAGCTTTCTTT. As protein: CASSYTRQGGTEAFF.